What follows are 15 T cell receptor beta chains derived from one specimen sequenced in a study of blood T cell repertoires in COVID-19. The method was immunoSEQ multiplex PCR; TCRdb's version includes in-frame clones alone and lacks a portion of them. The sample lists 270,000 or so clones; approximately 88% were seen once. Material: PBMCs or T cells enriched from blood (not recorded which). The origin of the receptors is a woman aged 40 to 50 with acute COVID-19.

The chain recombines TRBV5-1 with TRBJ2-3; TRBD2 matches at 10 bases. The CDR3 is made up of 16 amino acids. The J segment lost 2 bases and the V segment lost 0 bases, leaving 3 bases of the junction unmatched. CDR1 and CDR2 from the germline V gene are SGHRS and YFSETQ. For the CDR3, the DNA is TGCGCCAGCAGCTTGGGACTAGCGGGCCTCACAGATACGCAGTATTTT. This translates into CASSLGLAGLTDTQYF.

This sequence joins TRBV7-8 and TRBJ2-1, with 9 bases matching TRBD1. Germline loops: CDR1 SGHVS, CDR2 FQNEAQ. The V gene end was trimmed by 1 base and the J gene end by 4 bases; junction bases not matched to a gene: 5. This CDR3 is 16 amino acids long. DNA for the CDR3: TGTGCCAGCAGCTTAGTCTCCGGGACAGGGTACAATGAGCAGTTCTTC. Protein sequence: CASSLVSGTGYNEQFF.

The V call is TRBV7-6, the J call TRBJ2-5; the D gene is possibly TRBD2 (7 bases). Trimming left V 3 bases short and J 5 bases short, with 16 bases between. Germline loops: CDR1 SGHVS, CDR2 FNYEAQ. The CDR3 is made up of 15 amino acids. CDR3 nucleotide sequence: TGTGCCAGCAGCTTTTCCGGGGGGCTCGGGGAGACCCAGTACTTC. Encoded protein: CASSFSGGLGETQYF.

The V call is TRBV19, the J call TRBJ1-3; no clear D gene. CDR1 is LNHDA, CDR2 SQIVND, per germline (reference sequence). Trimming shortened V by 0 bases and J by 14 bases, and 17 bases separated the two germline ends. This CDR3 has 14 residues. The CDR3 reads CASSIDQEMRDVYF. The CDR3 coding sequence is TGTGCCAGTAGTATAGACCAAGAAATGAGGGATGTATATTTT.

The V and J genes are TRBV2 and TRBJ1-2; unclear D gene. CDR1 and CDR2 from the germline V gene are SNHLY and FYNNEI. The V end lost 7 bases, the J end lost 8 bases, and 14 bases lay between the germline ends. CDR3 length equals 12 residues. The CDR3: CASTDTILGYTF. CDR3 DNA: TGTGCCAGCACCGATACCATACTAGGCTACACCTTC.

The chain carries TRBV18 and TRBJ2-2, with a tentative D call TRBD1 (5 bases). This CDR3 spans 15 amino acids. CDR1 and CDR2 from the germline V gene are KGHSH and LQKENI. The V end lost 2 bases, the J end lost 2 bases, and 9 bases lay between the germline ends. Here the CDR3 reads CASSPLGRNTGELFF. The CDR3 DNA reads as TGTGCCAGCTCACCATTGGGGCGTAACACCGGGGAGCTGTTTTTT.

The J gene is TRBJ1-2, the V gene TRBV19, with a possible D match to TRBD1 (6 bases). The V and J ends lost 6 bases and 5 bases respectively, with 16 bases between them. Germline V gene data show CDR1 as LNHDA and CDR2 as SQIVND (reference sequence). The CDR3 spans 14 residues. Here the CDR3 reads CASSWDTRRYGYTF. As DNA, the CDR3 is TGTGCCAGTAGCTGGGACACCCGACGGTATGGCTACACCTTC.

The chain employs TRBV27 and TRBJ2-3, with 7 nucleotides matching TRBD2. There are 15 residues in the CDR3. Germline V gene data show CDR1 as MNHEY and CDR2 as SMNVEV (reference sequence). V was pared by 7 bases and J by 6 bases, with 13 bases of the junction left unmatched. The CDR3 spells CASTEGRETIDTQYF. CDR3 nucleotide sequence: TGTGCCAGCACAGAAGGGCGGGAGACGATCGATACGCAGTATTTT.

V is TRBV18 and J is TRBJ2-7; 13 bases fit TRBD2. V shed 2 bases, J shed 3 bases, and the junction held 1 base outside the gene matches. CDR3 length: 15 residues. Germline lookup yields CDR1 KGHSH and CDR2 LQKENI. CDR3 sequence: CASSPRTSGSYEQYF. The CDR3 region has the DNA TGTGCCAGCTCACCAAGGACTAGCGGGAGCTACGAGCAGTACTTC.

The chain combines TRBV7-9 with TRBJ2-1, with 9 positions matching TRBD2. Germline loops: CDR1 SEHNR, CDR2 FQNEAQ (reference sequence). The CDR3 loop spans 15 amino acids. J lost 5 bases, V lost 4 bases, and 6 bases had no gene match. The CDR3 DNA follows: TGTGCCAGCAGCTATCCGGGACTAGCAAACAATGAGCAGTTCTTC. Translated: CASSYPGLANNEQFF.

This clone has just a few counts. The chain joins TRBV15 to TRBJ1-2; 9 bases align to TRBD1. The CDR3 covers 15 residues. Trimming took 4 bases from V and 4 from J; bases not matched to a gene: 7. Germline values: CDR1 LNHNV, CDR2 YYDKDF (reference sequence). The CDR3 coding sequence is TGTGCCACCAGCACCGACACAGGGGGCGTCTATGGCTACACCTTC. Translating it yields CATSTDTGGVYGYTF.

Only a few counts were recorded for this clone. The chain couples TRBV7-9 to TRBJ2-2; TRBD2 aligns across 12 bases. There are 16 residues in the CDR3. J was trimmed by 1 base and V by 11 bases; bases with no gene match: 8. Germline lookup yields CDR1 SEHNR and CDR2 FQNEAQ (reference sequence). CDR3 in DNA: TGTGCCTATCAACTAGCGGGAGGCCTGAACACCGGGGAGCTGTTTTTT. This translates into CAYQLAGGLNTGELFF.

The chain recombines TRBV2 with TRBJ1-6, with D possibly being TRBD1 (5 bases). The V end was cut by 1 base, the J end by 10 bases, with 17 bases between. CDR1 is SNHLY, CDR2 FYNNEI, per germline. The CDR3 covers 16 residues. This CDR3 reads CASSEDPAGFGSPLHF. The CDR3 bases are TGTGCCAGCAGTGAAGACCCCGCAGGGTTCGGATCACCCCTCCACTTT.

V usage is TRBV4-2 and J usage is TRBJ2-2, with TRBD1 matching 9 bases. The CDR3 has 15 residues. CDR1 is LGHNA, CDR2 YNFKEQ, per germline. V lost 4 bases to trimming and J lost 8 bases; unmatched junction nucleotides: 8. The CDR3 DNA sequence: TGTGCCAGCAGCCTCTCCGGGACAGGGCGAGGGGAGCTGTTTTTT. Its translation: CASSLSGTGRGELFF.

V usage is TRBV19 and J usage is TRBJ2-5; 8 nucleotides match TRBD2. The V and J ends lost 3 bases and 5 bases, in that order; junction bases with no gene match: 8. The germline V gene has CDR1 LNHDA and CDR2 SQIVND (reference sequence). There are 15 residues in the CDR3. CDR3 in amino acids: CASSMGLGSLETQYF. In nucleotides, the CDR3 is TGTGCCAGTAGTATGGGACTAGGGAGTTTGGAGACCCAGTACTTC.